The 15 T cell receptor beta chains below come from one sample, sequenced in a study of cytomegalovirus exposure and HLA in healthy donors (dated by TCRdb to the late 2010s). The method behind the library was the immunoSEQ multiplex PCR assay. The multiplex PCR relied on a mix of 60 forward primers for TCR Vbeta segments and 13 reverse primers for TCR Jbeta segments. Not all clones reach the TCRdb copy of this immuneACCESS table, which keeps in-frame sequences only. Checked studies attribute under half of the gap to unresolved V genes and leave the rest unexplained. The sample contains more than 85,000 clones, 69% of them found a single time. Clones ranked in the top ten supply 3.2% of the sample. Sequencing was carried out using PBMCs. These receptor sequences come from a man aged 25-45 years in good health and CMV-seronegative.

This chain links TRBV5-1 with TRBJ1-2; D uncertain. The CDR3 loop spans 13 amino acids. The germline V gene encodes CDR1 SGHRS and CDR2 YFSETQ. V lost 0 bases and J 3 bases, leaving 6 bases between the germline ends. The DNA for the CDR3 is TGCGCCAGCAGCTTGGATTCCGACTATGGCTACACCTTC. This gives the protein CASSLDSDYGYTF.

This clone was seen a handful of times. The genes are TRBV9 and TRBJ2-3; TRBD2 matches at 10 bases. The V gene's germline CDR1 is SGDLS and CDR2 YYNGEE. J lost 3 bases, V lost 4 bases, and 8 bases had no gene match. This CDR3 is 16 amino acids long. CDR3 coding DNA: TGTGCCAGCAGCACCAGGACTAGCGGCACTACAGATACGCAGTATTTT. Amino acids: CASSTRTSGTTDTQYF.

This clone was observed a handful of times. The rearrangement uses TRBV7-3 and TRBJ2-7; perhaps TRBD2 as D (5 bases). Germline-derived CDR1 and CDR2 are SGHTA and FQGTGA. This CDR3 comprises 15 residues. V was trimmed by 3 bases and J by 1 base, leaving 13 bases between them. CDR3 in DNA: TGTGCCAGCAGCTTGTCTGCGGGTAAATCCTACGAGCAGTACTTC. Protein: CASSLSAGKSYEQYF.

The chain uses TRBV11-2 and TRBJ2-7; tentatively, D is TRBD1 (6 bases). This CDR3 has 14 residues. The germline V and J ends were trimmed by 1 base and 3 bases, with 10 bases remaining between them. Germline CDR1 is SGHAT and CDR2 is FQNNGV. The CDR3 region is CASSLVQGIYEQYF. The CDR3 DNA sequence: TGTGCCAGCAGCTTAGTTCAGGGGATCTACGAGCAGTACTTC.

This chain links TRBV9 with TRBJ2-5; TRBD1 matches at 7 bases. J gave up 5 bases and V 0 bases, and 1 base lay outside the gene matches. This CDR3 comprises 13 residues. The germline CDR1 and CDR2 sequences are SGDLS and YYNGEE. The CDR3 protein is CASSVAGQETQYF. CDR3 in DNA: TGTGCCAGCAGCGTAGCGGGACAGGAGACCCAGTACTTC.

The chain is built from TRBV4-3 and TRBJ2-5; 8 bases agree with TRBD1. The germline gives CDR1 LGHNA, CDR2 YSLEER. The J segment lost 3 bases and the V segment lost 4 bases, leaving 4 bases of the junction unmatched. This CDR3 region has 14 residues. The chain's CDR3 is CASSLGQGKETQYF. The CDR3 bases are TGCGCCAGCAGCCTAGGACAGGGTAAAGAGACCCAGTACTTC.

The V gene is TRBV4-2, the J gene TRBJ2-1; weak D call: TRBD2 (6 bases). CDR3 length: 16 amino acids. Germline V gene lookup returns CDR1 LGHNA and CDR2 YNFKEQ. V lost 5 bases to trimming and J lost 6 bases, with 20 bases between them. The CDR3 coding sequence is TGTGCCAGCAGCACCCCTTCTGGCGGGAAACCCAATGAGCAGTTCTTC. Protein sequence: CASSTPSGGKPNEQFF.

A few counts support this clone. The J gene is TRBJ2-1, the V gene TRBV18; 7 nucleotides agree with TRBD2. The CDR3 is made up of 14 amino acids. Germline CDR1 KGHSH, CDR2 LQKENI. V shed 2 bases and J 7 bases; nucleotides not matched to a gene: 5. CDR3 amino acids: CASSPAGVGNEQFF. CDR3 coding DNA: TGTGCCAGCTCACCAGCGGGAGTTGGAAATGAGCAGTTCTTC. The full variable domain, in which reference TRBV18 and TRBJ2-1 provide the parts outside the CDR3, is NAGVMQNPRHLVRRRGQEARLRCSPMKGHSHVYWYRQLPEEGLKFMVYLQKENIIDESGMPKERFSAEFPKEGPSILRIQQVVRGDSAAYFCASSPAGVGNEQFFGPGTRLTVL.

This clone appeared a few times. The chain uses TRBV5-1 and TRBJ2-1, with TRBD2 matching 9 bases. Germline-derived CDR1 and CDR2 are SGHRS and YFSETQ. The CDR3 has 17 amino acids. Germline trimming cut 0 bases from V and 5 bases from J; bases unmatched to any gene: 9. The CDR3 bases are TGCGCCAGCAGCTTGGGACGATCGGCGGGAGGGAACAATGAGCAGTTCTTC. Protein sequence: CASSLGRSAGGNNEQFF.

CDR3 loop: CASSRGGALTGELFF. As DNA, the CDR3 is TGTGCCAGCAGCCGCGGGGGCGCGCTCACCGGGGAGCTGTTTTTT. The chain joins TRBV6-5 to TRBJ2-2, with D maybe TRBD2 (7 bases). Germline assignment: CDR1 MNHEY and CDR2 SVGAGI. V gave up 6 bases and J gave up 4 bases, with 15 bases separating them. The CDR3 spans 15 residues.

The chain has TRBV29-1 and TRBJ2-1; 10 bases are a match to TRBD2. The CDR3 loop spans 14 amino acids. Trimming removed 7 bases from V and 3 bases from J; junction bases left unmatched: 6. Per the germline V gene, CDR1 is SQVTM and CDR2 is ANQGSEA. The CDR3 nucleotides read TGCAGCGACCGAAGCGGGGGGGGCTACAATGAGCAGTTCTTC. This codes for CSDRSGGGYNEQFF.

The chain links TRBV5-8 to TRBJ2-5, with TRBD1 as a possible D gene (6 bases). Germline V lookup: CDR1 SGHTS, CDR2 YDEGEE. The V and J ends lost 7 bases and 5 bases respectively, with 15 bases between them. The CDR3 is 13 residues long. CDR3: CASLRGARETQYF. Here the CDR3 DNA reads TGTGCCAGCCTCAGGGGCGCAAGGGAGACCCAGTACTTC.

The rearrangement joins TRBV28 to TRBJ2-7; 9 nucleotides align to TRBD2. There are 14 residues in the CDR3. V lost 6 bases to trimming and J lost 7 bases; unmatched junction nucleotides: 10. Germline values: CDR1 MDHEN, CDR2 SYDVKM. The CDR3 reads CASSRPGLAIEQYF. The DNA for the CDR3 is TGTGCCAGCAGCCGGCCCGGACTAGCGATAGAGCAGTACTTC.

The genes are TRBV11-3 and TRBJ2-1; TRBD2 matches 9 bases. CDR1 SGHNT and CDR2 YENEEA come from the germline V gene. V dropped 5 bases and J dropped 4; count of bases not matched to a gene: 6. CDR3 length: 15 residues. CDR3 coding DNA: TGTGCCAGCAGCGTAGCGGGAGTTACATACAATGAGCAGTTCTTC. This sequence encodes CASSVAGVTYNEQFF. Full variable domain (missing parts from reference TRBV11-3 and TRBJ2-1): EAGVVQSPRYKIIEKKQPVAFWCNPISGHNTLYWYLQNLGQGPELLIRYENEEAVDDSQLPKDRFSAERLKGVDSTLKIQPAELGDSAVYLCASSVAGVTYNEQFFGPGTRLTVL.

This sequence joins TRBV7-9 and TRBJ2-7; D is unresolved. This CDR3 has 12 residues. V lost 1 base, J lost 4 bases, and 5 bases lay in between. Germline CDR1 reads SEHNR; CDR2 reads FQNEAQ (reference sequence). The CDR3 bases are TGTGCCAGCAGCTTAGACCAGTACGAGCAGTACTTC. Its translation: CASSLDQYEQYF. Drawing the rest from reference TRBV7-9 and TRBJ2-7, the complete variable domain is DTGVSQNPRHKITKRGQNVTFRCDPISEHNRLYWYRQTLGQGPEFLTYFQNEAQLEKSRLLSDRFSAERPKGSFSTLEIQRTEQGDSAMYLCASSLDQYEQYFGPGTRLTVT.